Listed below are T cell receptor beta chains from one sample, sequenced in a study of T-cell reconstitution after alpha-beta-depleted transplantation in children. TCRdb ran MiXCR on the PCR reads and lists one entry per CDR3 protein. The table shows about 510,000 distinct CDR3 sequences, with roughly 11% occurring only once. Here the sequenced sample was PBMCs, mostly from graft donor cells, taken 180 days after TCRalphabeta/CD19-depleted stem cell transplant. These receptors were obtained from a female patient aged 2-9 years who had a stem cell transplant for aplastic anemia, so the T cells may come from the graft donor. CDR3s include the opening cysteine and the closing phenylalanine or tryptophan. The order of the fields is J gene, V gene, D gene, clone size, CDR3 DNA, CDR3 protein. The D gene is left open where the match is weak. Not all rows give a size; the values are once, few, many and, for expanded clones, a class.

TRBJ2-3	TRBV18	TRBD2	.	TGTGCCAGCTCACCAACTAGCGGGAGTACGCAGTATTTT	CASSPTSGSTQYF
TRBJ2-7	TRBV20-1	TRBD2	many	TGCAGTGCTAGAGGGGCGGGAGGGCCCTACGAGCAGTACTTC	CSARGAGGPYEQYF
TRBJ1-4	TRBV5-1	TRBD1	.	TGCGCCAGCAGCTTGTATCGGACAGGGAATGAAAAACTGTTTTTT	CASSLYRTGNEKLFF
TRBJ2-7	TRBV6-1	.	.	TGTGCCAGCAGTGAAGTTGGGCAGGGAAGGGGCGAGCAGTACTTC	CASSEVGQGRGEQYF
TRBJ2-7	TRBV28	TRBD2	many	TGTGCCAGCAGTTTATTCGGGAGGGCCGTCTACGAGCAGTACTTC	CASSLFGRAVYEQYF
TRBJ2-7	TRBV14	TRBD1	few	TGTGCCAGCAGCCTCCGGGACAGGGCGAGGGAGCAGTACTTC	CASSLRDRAREQYF
TRBJ2-3	TRBV20-1	.	many	TGCAGTGCTAGCGGGGGCACAGATACGCAGTATTTT	CSASGGTDTQYF
TRBJ2-2	TRBV12-3/TRBV12-4	TRBD1	few	TGTGCCAGCAGTCGGGGGACAGGGTCGTTCGGGGAGCTGTTTTTT	CASSRGTGSFGELFF
TRBJ2-5	TRBV28	.	.	TGTGCCAGCAGTAAGTCGGGACTTAAAACCCGATGGGAGACCCAGTACTTC	CASSKSGLKTRWETQYF
TRBJ2-5	TRBV29-1	TRBD2	few	TGCAGCGTTGAAAATCGGGGGGAGCAAGAGACCCAGTACTTC	CSVENRGEQETQYF
TRBJ1-5	TRBV6-1	.	.	TGTGCCAGCGGATGGACAGACAATCAGCCCCAGCATTTT	CASGWTDNQPQHF
TRBJ2-7	TRBV7-2	TRBD2	.	TGTGCCAGCAGCGCCAGCGGGGGGGCTACCTACGAGCAGTACTTC	CASSASGGATYEQYF
TRBJ2-7	TRBV20-1	TRBD1	.	TGCAGTGCTAGAAGGACAGGGTCCCACGAGCAGTACTTC	CSARRTGSHEQYF
TRBJ1-1	TRBV25-1	.	few	TGTGCCAGCAGTGAATGGCGGGAAACTGAAGCTTTCTTT	CASSEWRETEAFF
TRBJ2-3	TRBV29-1	TRBD2	few	TGCAGCCCCCAACCCTGGCGGGAGCTTGAAGATACGCAGTATTTT	CSPQPWRELEDTQYF
TRBJ2-1	TRBV27	TRBD1	.	TGTGCCAGCAGTCCCAGGGGGCCTCGCAATGAGCAGTTCTTC	CASSPRGPRNEQFF
TRBJ2-3	TRBV15	.	.	TGTGCCACCAGCAGAGATAGAATGGGGGGACACTCAGGAGATACGCAGTATTTT	CATSRDRMGGHSGDTQYF
TRBJ2-5	TRBV10-3	TRBD2	few	TGTGCCATCATGAATCAGGGAGGGGAGACCCAGTACTTC	CAIMNQGGETQYF
TRBJ1-1	TRBV27	TRBD1	few	TGTGCCAGCAGTTTATACAGGGGGGTCTCGGCTTTCTTT	CASSLYRGVSAFF
TRBJ2-3	TRBV5-1	.	.	TGCGCCAGCAGCTTGGCCAGGGACTCCAACACAGATACGCAGTATTTT	CASSLARDSNTDTQYF
TRBJ2-3	TRBV4-1	TRBD2	few	TGCGCCAGCAGCCAAGGTCTATCCGGCGGAGCGGGAGAGGCAGATACGCAGTATTTT	CASSQGLSGGAGEADTQYF
TRBJ1-4	TRBV5-1	.	few	TGCGCCAGCAGCTTCGGACGGGGTAAAATTAATGAAAAACTGTTTTTT	CASSFGRGKINEKLFF
TRBJ1-1	TRBV3-1	TRBD1	few	TGTGCCAGCAGCCCTTTACAGGGGGCCCACACTGAAGCTTTCTTT	CASSPLQGAHTEAFF
TRBJ2-1	TRBV7-8	.	few	TGTGCCAGCAGCTTAGAAGAGTACAATGAGCAGTTCTTC	CASSLEEYNEQFF